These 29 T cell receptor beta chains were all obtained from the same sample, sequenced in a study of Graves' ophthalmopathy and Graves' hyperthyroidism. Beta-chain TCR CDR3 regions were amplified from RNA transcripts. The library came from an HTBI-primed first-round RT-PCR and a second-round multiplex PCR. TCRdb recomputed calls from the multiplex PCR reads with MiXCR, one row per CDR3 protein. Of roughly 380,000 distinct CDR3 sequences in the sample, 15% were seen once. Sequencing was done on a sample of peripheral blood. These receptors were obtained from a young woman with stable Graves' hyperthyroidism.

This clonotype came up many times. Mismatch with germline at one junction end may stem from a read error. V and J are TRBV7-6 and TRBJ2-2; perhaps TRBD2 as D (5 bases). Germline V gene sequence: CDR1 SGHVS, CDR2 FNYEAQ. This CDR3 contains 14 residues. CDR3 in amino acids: CASSLGGFTGEPFF. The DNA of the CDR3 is TGTGCCAGCAGCTTGGGTGGATTCACCGGGGAGCCGTTTTTT.

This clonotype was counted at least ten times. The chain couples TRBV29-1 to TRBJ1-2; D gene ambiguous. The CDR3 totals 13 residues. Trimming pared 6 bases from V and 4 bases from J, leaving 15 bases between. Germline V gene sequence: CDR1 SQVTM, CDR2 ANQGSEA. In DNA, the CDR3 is TGCAGCGTCGCCTACCGTGGGTCCTATGGCTACACCTTC. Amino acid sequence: CSVAYRGSYGYTF.

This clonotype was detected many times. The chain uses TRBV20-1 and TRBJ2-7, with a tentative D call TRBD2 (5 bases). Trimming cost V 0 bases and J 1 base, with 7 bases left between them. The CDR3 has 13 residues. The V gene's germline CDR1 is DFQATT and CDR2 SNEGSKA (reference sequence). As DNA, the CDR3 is TGCAGTGCTAGAGAGCGGGCGTCCTACGAGCAGTACTTC. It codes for CSARERASYEQYF.

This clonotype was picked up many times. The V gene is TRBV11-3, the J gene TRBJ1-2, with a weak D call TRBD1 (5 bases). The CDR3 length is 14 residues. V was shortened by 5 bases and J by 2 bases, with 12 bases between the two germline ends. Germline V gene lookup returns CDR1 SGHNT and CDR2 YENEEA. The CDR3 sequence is CASSPTRGNYGYTF. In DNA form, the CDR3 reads TGTGCCAGCAGCCCCACAAGGGGAAACTATGGCTACACCTTC.

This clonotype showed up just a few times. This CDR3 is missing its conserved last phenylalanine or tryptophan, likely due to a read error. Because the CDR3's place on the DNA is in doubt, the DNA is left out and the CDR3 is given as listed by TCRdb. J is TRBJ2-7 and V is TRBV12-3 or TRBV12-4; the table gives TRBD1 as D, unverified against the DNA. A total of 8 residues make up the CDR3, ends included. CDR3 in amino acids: CASSLRDR.

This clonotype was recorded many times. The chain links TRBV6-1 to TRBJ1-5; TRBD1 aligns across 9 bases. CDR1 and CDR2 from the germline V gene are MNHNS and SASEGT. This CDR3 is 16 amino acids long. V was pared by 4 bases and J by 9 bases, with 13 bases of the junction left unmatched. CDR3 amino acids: CASSGKTGTGLGPQHF. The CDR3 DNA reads TGTGCCAGCAGTGGTAAGACCGGGACAGGGCTCGGGCCCCAGCATTTT.

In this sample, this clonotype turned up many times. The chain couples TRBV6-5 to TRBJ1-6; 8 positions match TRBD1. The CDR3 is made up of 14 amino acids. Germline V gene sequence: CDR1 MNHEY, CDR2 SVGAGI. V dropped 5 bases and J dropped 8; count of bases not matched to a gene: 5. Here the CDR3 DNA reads TGTGCCAGCAGTCGGACAGGGCGGGATTCACCCCTCCACTTT. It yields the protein CASSRTGRDSPLHF.

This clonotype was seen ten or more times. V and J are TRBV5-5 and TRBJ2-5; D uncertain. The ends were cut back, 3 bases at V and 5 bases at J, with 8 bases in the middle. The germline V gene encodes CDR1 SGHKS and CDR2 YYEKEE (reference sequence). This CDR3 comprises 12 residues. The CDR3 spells CASSSNVETQYF. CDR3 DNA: TGTGCCAGCAGCTCAAACGTGGAGACCCAGTACTTC.

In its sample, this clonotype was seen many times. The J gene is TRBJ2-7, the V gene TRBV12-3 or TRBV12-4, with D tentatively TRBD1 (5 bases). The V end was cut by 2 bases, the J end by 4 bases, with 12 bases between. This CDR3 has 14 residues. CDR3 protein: CASSLQGPKYEQYF. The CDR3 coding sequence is TGTGCCAGCAGTTTACAGGGTCCGAAGTACGAGCAGTACTTC.

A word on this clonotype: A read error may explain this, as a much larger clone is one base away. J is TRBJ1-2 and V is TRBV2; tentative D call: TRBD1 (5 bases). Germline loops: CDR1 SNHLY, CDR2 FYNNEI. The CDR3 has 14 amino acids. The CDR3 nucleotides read TGTGCCAGCAGCGAAGGGACCCCTCCGCCGGGCTACGCCTTC. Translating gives CASSEGTPPPGYAF.

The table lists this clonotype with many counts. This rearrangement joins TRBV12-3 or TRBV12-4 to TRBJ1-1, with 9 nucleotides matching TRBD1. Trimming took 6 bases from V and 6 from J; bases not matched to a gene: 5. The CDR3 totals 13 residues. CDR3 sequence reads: CASSWTGVPEAFF. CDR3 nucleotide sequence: TGTGCCAGCAGCTGGACAGGGGTGCCTGAAGCTTTCTTT.

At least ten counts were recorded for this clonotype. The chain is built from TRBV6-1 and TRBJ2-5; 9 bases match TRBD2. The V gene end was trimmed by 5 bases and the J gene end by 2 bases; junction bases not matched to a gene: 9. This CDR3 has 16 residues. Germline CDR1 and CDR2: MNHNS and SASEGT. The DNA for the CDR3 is TGTGCCAGCAGTACGGGACTAGCAGTTATACAAGAGACCCAGTACTTC. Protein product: CASSTGLAVIQETQYF.

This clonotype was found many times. The CDR3 protein is CASSQPTGVWAEAFF. For the CDR3, the DNA is TGCGCCAGCAGCCAGCCGACGGGAGTTTGGGCTGAAGCTTTCTTT. The genes are TRBV4-1 and TRBJ1-1; D is uncertain. Germline CDR1 reads MGHRA; CDR2 reads YSYEKL. This CDR3 is 15 amino acids long. The V gene lost 3 bases and the J gene lost 6 bases, with 17 bases spanning the gap.

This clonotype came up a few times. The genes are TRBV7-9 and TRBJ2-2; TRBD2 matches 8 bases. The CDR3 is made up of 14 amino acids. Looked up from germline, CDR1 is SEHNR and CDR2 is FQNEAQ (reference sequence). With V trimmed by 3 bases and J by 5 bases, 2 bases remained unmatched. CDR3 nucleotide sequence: TGTGCCAGCAGCTTTCCGGGAGGGACCGGGGAGCTGTTTTTT. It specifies CASSFPGGTGELFF.

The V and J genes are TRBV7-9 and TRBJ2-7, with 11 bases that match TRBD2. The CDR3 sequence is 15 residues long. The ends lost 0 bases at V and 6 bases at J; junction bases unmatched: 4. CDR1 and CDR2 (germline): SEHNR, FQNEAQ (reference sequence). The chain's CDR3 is CASSLARLAGSEQYF. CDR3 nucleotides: TGTGCCAGCAGCTTAGCTCGACTAGCGGGGTCCGAGCAGTACTTC.

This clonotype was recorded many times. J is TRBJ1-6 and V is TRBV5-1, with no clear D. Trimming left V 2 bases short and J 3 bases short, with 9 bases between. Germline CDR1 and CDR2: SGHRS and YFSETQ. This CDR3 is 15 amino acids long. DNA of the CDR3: TGCGCCAGCAGCTTAGGACGGTACTATAATTCACCCCTCCACTTT. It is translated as CASSLGRYYNSPLHF.

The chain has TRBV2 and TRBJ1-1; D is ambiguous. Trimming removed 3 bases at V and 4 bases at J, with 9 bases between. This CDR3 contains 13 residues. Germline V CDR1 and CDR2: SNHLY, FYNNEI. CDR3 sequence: CASSDGIATEAFF. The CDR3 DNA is TGTGCCAGCAGTGATGGGATTGCCACTGAAGCTTTCTTT. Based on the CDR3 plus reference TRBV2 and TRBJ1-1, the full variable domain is EPEVTQTPSHQVTQMGQEVILRCVPISNHLYFYWYRQILGQKVEFLVSFYNNEISEKSEIFDDQFSVERPDGSNFTLKIRSTKLEDSAMYFCASSDGIATEAFFGQGTRLTVV.

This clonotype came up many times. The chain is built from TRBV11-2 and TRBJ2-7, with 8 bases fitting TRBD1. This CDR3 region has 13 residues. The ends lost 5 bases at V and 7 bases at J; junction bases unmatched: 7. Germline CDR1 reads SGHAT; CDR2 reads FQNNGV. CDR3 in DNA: TGTGCCAGCAGCCCCCCCCGGACAGGGGAGCAGTACTTC. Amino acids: CASSPPRTGEQYF.

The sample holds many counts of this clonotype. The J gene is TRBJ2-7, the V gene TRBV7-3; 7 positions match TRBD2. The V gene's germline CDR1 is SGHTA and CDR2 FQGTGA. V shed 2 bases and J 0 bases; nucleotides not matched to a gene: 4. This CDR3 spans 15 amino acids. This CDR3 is CASSLGPSGSYEQYF. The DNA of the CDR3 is TGTGCCAGCAGCTTAGGCCCTAGCGGCTCCTACGAGCAGTACTTC.

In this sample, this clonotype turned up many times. CDR3 nucleotide sequence: TGTGCCAGCAGCTTAAATAGGGACAGCCTCAATCAGCCCCAGCATTTT. This encodes CASSLNRDSLNQPQHF. The chain is built from TRBV7-3 and TRBJ1-5; 7 bases are a match to TRBD1. V lost 1 base and J lost 3; bases outside the gene matches: 6. Looked up from germline, CDR1 is SGHTA and CDR2 is FQGTGA. The CDR3 covers 16 residues. Filled out from reference TRBV7-3 and TRBJ1-5, the complete variable domain reads GAGVSQTPSNKVTEKGKYVELRCDPISGHTALYWYRQSLGQGPEFLIYFQGTGAADDSGLPNDRFFAVRPEGSVSTLKIQRTERGDSAVYLCASSLNRDSLNQPQHFGDGTRLSIL.

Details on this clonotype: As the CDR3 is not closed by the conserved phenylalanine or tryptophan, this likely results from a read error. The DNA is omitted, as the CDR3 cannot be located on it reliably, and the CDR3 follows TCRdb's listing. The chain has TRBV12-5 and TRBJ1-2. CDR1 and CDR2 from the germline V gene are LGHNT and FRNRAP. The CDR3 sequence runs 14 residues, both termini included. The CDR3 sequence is CASGPMTANYGYSY.

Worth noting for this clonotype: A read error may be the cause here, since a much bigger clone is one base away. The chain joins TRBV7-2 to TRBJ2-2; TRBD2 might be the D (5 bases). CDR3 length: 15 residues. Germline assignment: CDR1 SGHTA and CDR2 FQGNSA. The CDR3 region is CASSLNGRNTGEQFF. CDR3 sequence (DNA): TGTGCCAGCAGCTTAAATGGCAGGAACACCGGGGAGCAGTTTTTT.

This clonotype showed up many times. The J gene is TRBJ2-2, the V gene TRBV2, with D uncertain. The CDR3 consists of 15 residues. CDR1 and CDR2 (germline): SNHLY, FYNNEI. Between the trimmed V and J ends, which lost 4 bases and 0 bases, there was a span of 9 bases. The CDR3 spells CASSGVHANTGELFF. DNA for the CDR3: TGTGCCAGCAGTGGTGTACACGCGAACACCGGGGAGCTGTTTTTT.

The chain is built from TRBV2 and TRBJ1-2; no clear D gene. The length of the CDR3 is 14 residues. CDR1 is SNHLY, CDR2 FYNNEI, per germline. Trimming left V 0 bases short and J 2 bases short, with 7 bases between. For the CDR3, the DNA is TGTGCCAGCAGTGAAGCCGCTCAGAACTATGGCTACACCTTC. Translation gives CASSEAAQNYGYTF.

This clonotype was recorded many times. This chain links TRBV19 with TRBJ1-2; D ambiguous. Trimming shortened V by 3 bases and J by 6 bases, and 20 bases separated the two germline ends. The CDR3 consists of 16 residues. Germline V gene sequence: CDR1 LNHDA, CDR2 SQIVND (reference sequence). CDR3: CASSMPNGREENGYTF. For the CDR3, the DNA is TGTGCCAGTAGTATGCCCAACGGAAGGGAAGAGAATGGCTACACCTTC.

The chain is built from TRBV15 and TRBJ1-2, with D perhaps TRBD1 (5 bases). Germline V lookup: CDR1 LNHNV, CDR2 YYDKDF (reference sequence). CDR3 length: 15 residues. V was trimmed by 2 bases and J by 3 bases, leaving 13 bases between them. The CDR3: CATSRLPGRDYGYTF. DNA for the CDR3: TGTGCCACCAGCAGACTACCGGGACGTGACTATGGCTACACCTTC.

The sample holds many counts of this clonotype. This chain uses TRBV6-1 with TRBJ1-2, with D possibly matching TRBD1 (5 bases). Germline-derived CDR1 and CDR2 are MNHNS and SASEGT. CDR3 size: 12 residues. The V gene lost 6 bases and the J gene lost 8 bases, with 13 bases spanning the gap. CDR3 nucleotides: TGTGCCAGCAGCGGGGCATCGGGGGGCTACACCTTC. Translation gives CASSGASGGYTF.

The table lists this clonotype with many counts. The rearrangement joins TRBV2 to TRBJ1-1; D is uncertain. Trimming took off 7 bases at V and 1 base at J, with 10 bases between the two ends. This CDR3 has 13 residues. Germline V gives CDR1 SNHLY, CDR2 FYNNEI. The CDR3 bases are TGTGCCAGCAAGCTGTGGAGGAACACTGAAGCTTTCTTT. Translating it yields CASKLWRNTEAFF.

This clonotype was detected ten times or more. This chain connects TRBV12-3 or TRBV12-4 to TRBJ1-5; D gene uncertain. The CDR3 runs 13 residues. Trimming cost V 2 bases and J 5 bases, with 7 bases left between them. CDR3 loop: CASSLYSHQPQHF. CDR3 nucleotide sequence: TGTGCCAGCAGTTTATACAGTCATCAGCCCCAGCATTTT.